A single sample is the source of the 32 T cell receptor beta chains below, sequenced in a study of cytomegalovirus exposure and HLA in healthy donors. PCR primers comprised 60 Vbeta and 13 Jbeta primers. The protocol was immunoSEQ multiplex PCR, while the TCRdb copy is restricted to in-frame clones and leaves out a portion. The repertoire holds about 110,000 clones, with approximately 70% as singletons. Sequenced input: PBMCs. The receptors stem from a man aged 30 to 45 in good health and CMV-seropositive.

This clone was observed a handful of times. The rearrangement joins TRBV10-3 to TRBJ2-1, with TRBD2 identical over 12 bases. Germline loops: CDR1 ENHRY, CDR2 SYGVKD. The CDR3 consists of 16 residues. The ends lost 4 bases at V and 4 bases at J; junction bases unmatched: 5. The CDR3 sequence is CAISVGLAGNYNEQFF. The DNA for the CDR3 is TGTGCCATCAGTGTAGGACTAGCGGGGAATTACAATGAGCAGTTCTTC.

The chain uses TRBV4-2 and TRBJ1-2, with TRBD1 as a possible D gene (6 bases). The V gene lost 3 bases and the J gene lost 8 bases, with 16 bases spanning the gap. CDR3 length: 14 amino acids. Germline V lookup: CDR1 LGHNA, CDR2 YNFKEQ. The CDR3 DNA is TGTGCCAGCAGCCAGGTACCGTCGGACAGCGGCTACACCTTC. It is translated as CASSQVPSDSGYTF.

The chain carries TRBV19 and TRBJ2-7, with TRBD1 identical over 7 bases. V was clipped by 5 bases and J by 5 bases; unmatched bases: 12. The germline CDR1 and CDR2 sequences are LNHDA and SQIVND (reference sequence). CDR3 length: 15 amino acids. The CDR3 nucleotides read TGTGCCAGTAGTCTCACAGGGGTGGGATCGAACGAGCAGTACTTC. Residues: CASSLTGVGSNEQYF.

This rearrangement joins TRBV5-1 to TRBJ2-7, with 8 bases lining up with TRBD1. Trimming at V came to 2 bases and at J to 0 bases, leaving 1 base not matched to a gene. CDR3 length equals 14 residues. Germline-derived CDR1 and CDR2 are SGHRS and YFSETQ. The CDR3 is CASSFDRGSYEQYF. The CDR3 DNA reads as TGCGCCAGCAGCTTCGACAGGGGCTCCTACGAGCAGTACTTC.

This clone occurred once. The genes are TRBV5-1 and TRBJ2-5; D may be TRBD1 (6 bases). The J call may be wrong; the DNA end is better matched by TRBJ2-7. Germline assignment: CDR1 SGHRS and CDR2 YFSETQ. The CDR3 covers 15 residues. In DNA, the CDR3 is TGCGCCAGCAGCGAAACCACAGGGCTCATTTACGAGCAGTACTTC. Amino acids: CASSETTGLIYEQYF.

The chain uses TRBV19 and TRBJ1-1; D gene ambiguous. Germline loops: CDR1 LNHDA, CDR2 SQIVND (reference sequence). V shed 10 bases and J shed 6 bases, with 15 bases lying between them. The CDR3 has 12 residues. CDR3 amino acids: CATHSLVAEAFF. The CDR3, as DNA: TGTGCCACCCACTCATTGGTCGCTGAAGCTTTCTTT. Filled out from reference TRBV19 and TRBJ1-1, the complete variable domain reads DGGITQSPKYLFRKEGQNVTLSCEQNLNHDAMYWYRQDPGQGLRLIYYSQIVNDFQKGDIAEGYSVSREKKESFPLTVTSAQKNPTAFYLCATHSLVAEAFFGQGTRLTVV.

V is TRBV9 and J is TRBJ2-7; TRBD1 is a possible D gene (6 bases). This CDR3 spans 15 amino acids. Trimming removed 0 bases from V and 0 bases from J, with 10 bases in between. CDR1 is SGDLS, CDR2 YYNGEE, per germline. The CDR3, as DNA: TGTGCCAGCAGCGTAGAGGGCAGGGGCTCCTACGAGCAGTACTTC. As protein: CASSVEGRGSYEQYF.

This clone has only a few counts. V usage is TRBV4-2 and J usage is TRBJ2-7; 8 nucleotides align to TRBD2. The CDR3 runs 13 residues. V was pared by 5 bases and J by 3 bases, with 3 bases of the junction left unmatched. Germline V gives CDR1 LGHNA, CDR2 YNFKEQ. The CDR3 here is CASSVAGNYEQYF. The CDR3 DNA reads TGTGCCAGCAGCGTAGCGGGGAACTACGAGCAGTACTTC.

This clone came up once. V is TRBV4-2 and J is TRBJ2-3; TRBD2 matches at 10 bases. In germline, CDR1 is LGHNA, CDR2 YNFKEQ. There are 15 residues in the CDR3. Germline trimming cut 4 bases from V and 4 bases from J; bases unmatched to any gene: 5. The CDR3 protein is CASSPERGGADTQYF. The CDR3 DNA reads TGTGCCAGCAGCCCCGAGCGGGGGGGCGCAGATACGCAGTATTTT.

The genes are TRBV2 and TRBJ2-5, with 16 bases matching TRBD2. J lost 1 base, V lost 6 bases, and 5 bases had no gene match. CDR3 length: 17 amino acids. CDR1 is SNHLY, CDR2 FYNNEI, per germline. CDR3 nucleotide sequence: TGTGCCAGCAGATCCGGGACTAGCGGGGGGGGCCAAGAGACCCAGTACTTC. Translating gives CASRSGTSGGGQETQYF.

V usage is TRBV2 and J usage is TRBJ1-5, with 8 bases aligning to TRBD1. The length of the CDR3 is 15 residues. After removal of 4 bases from V and 3 bases from J, the junction contained 5 bases not matched to a gene. Germline CDR1 and CDR2: SNHLY and FYNNEI. The CDR3 nucleotides are TGTGCCAGCAGTGGGGGGGGACAGGACAATCAGCCCCAGCATTTT. Translating it yields CASSGGGQDNQPQHF.

The chain joins TRBV9 to TRBJ2-1, with TRBD2 identical over 8 bases. Germline V CDR1 and CDR2: SGDLS, YYNGEE. Trimming at V came to 4 bases and at J to 4 bases, leaving 4 bases not matched to a gene. The CDR3 spans 14 residues. The CDR3 DNA sequence: TGTGCCAGCAGCTGGAGCGGGGGTTACAATGAGCAGTTCTTC. This sequence encodes CASSWSGGYNEQFF.

V gene TRBV13 combines with J gene TRBJ1-2; 7 bases are a match to TRBD1. Germline V gives CDR1 PRHDT, CDR2 FYEKMQ (reference sequence). Unmatched junction bases numbered 11, after V lost 4 bases and J lost 0 bases. This CDR3 spans 17 amino acids. This CDR3 reads CASSSRGKRAANYGYTF. In DNA form, the CDR3 reads TGTGCCAGCAGCTCCAGGGGGAAGAGGGCAGCTAACTATGGCTACACCTTC.

In this sample, this clone turned up a few times. V gene TRBV9 combines with J gene TRBJ2-3; 9 nucleotides align to TRBD2. V shed 0 bases and J 2 bases; nucleotides not matched to a gene: 7. The CDR3 covers 17 residues. The germline CDR1 and CDR2 sequences are SGDLS and YYNGEE. The CDR3 sequence: CASSVEAGGSFTDTQYF. The DNA for the CDR3 is TGTGCCAGCAGCGTAGAAGCGGGGGGCTCGTTCACAGATACGCAGTATTTT.

The V gene is TRBV6-4, the J gene TRBJ2-1; TRBD2 might be the D (7 bases). There are 14 residues in the CDR3. Germline V gives CDR1 MRHNA, CDR2 SNTAGT. The V gene lost 2 bases and the J gene lost 7 bases, with 12 bases spanning the gap. CDR3 region: CASSDGGGANEQFF. As DNA, the CDR3 is TGTGCCAGCAGTGACGGGGGGGGCGCAAATGAGCAGTTCTTC.

V gene TRBV7-3 combines with J gene TRBJ1-6; D not certain. Trimming took 2 bases from V and 4 from J, leaving 9 bases between them. Germline V gene sequence: CDR1 SGHTA, CDR2 FQGTGA. This CDR3 is built from 15 residues. The CDR3 DNA sequence: TGTGCCAGCAGCTTAGGTGCGGCTTATAATTCACCCCTCCACTTT. Protein sequence: CASSLGAAYNSPLHF. The whole variable domain, filled in from reference TRBV7-3 and TRBJ1-6, reads GAGVSQTPSNKVTEKGKYVELRCDPISGHTALYWYRQSLGQGPEFLIYFQGTGAADDSGLPNDRFFAVRPEGSVSTLKIQRTERGDSAVYLCASSLGAAYNSPLHFGNGTRLTVT.

This rearrangement joins TRBV13 to TRBJ2-2, with TRBD2 identical over 8 bases. The J segment lost 4 bases and the V segment lost 6 bases, leaving 10 bases of the junction unmatched. Per germline, CDR1 PRHDT and CDR2 FYEKMQ (reference sequence). The CDR3 is 16 residues long. The CDR3 DNA is TGTGCCAGCAGTTCGGGACTAGAGGGGGTCACCGGGGAGCTGTTTTTT. It specifies CASSSGLEGVTGELFF.

CDR3 coding DNA: TGTGCCAGCAGCTTACAGGTCAGGAACACTGAAGCTTTCTTT. Protein: CASSLQVRNTEAFF. The V and J genes are TRBV11-2 and TRBJ1-1; D uncertain. Trimming left V 2 bases short and J 1 base short, with 8 bases between. Germline lookup yields CDR1 SGHAT and CDR2 FQNNGV. This CDR3 comprises 14 residues.

This clone appeared a few times. V usage is TRBV11-3 and J usage is TRBJ1-1; D is unclear. From germline, CDR1 is SGHNT and CDR2 YENEEA. There are 15 residues in the CDR3. V shed 1 base and J shed 2 bases, with 11 bases lying between them. CDR3 region: CASSLGEGRNTEAFF. The CDR3, as DNA: TGTGCCAGCAGCTTAGGTGAGGGCAGAAACACTGAAGCTTTCTTT.

The J gene is TRBJ1-1, the V gene TRBV2; D remains unclear. Germline V gives CDR1 SNHLY, CDR2 FYNNEI. With 8 bases removed from V and 2 bases from J, the gap between germline ends came to 9 bases. This CDR3 contains 12 residues. The CDR3 here is CASLGRNTEAFF. CDR3 in DNA: TGTGCCAGCCTGGGCAGAAACACTGAAGCTTTCTTT.

The rearrangement links TRBV6-1 to TRBJ1-5; 10 nucleotides match TRBD1. The CDR3 has 13 amino acids. With V trimmed by 6 bases and J by 6 bases, 2 bases remained unmatched. CDR1 is MNHNS, CDR2 SASEGT, per germline. The CDR3 region has the DNA TGTGCCAGCAGACGGACAGGGGGTCAGCCCCAGCATTTT. Translating gives CASRRTGGQPQHF.

The gene calls are TRBV7-9 and TRBJ2-2; 8 bases match TRBD1. The ends lost 0 bases at V and 5 bases at J; junction bases unmatched: 8. This CDR3 region has 17 residues. From germline, CDR1 is SEHNR and CDR2 FQNEAQ (reference sequence). The DNA of the CDR3 is TGTGCCAGCAGCTTAGCAGGGGACAGGACCCGGACCGGGGAGCTGTTTTTT. This sequence encodes CASSLAGDRTRTGELFF. Together with reference TRBV7-9 and TRBJ2-2, the CDR3 gives the full variable domain: DTGVSQNPRHKITKRGQNVTFRCDPISEHNRLYWYRQTLGQGPEFLTYFQNEAQLEKSRLLSDRFSAERPKGSFSTLEIQRTEQGDSAMYLCASSLAGDRTRTGELFFGEGSRLTVL.

V usage is TRBV25-1 and J usage is TRBJ2-1; 11 bases agree with TRBD1. This CDR3 has 13 residues. Germline values: CDR1 MGHDK, CDR2 SYGVNS. Trimming removed 7 bases from V and 9 bases from J; junction bases left unmatched: 5. The CDR3, as DNA: TGTGCCAGCATTGGACAGGGGGCCGGTGAGCAGTTCTTC. It yields the protein CASIGQGAGEQFF.

The chain joins TRBV30 to TRBJ1-2, with D uncertain. Germline V gene sequence: CDR1 GTSNPN, CDR2 SVGIG (reference sequence). V gave up 4 bases and J gave up 0 bases, with 6 bases separating them. The CDR3 has 12 residues. The CDR3 region is CAWTPTNYGYTF. The CDR3 coding sequence is TGTGCCTGGACACCTACTAACTATGGCTACACCTTC.

V is TRBV14 and J is TRBJ2-7; 9 bases are a match to TRBD1. CDR1 is SGHDN, CDR2 FVKESK, per germline. V lost 2 bases, J lost 4 bases, and 9 bases stayed unmatched. The CDR3 loop spans 16 amino acids. The CDR3 spells CASSQYPGQGPYEQYF. CDR3 nucleotide sequence: TGTGCCAGCAGCCAATACCCGGGACAGGGTCCTTACGAGCAGTACTTC.

This clone was recorded a few times. J is TRBJ2-7 and V is TRBV25-1; D unresolved. Trimming pared 2 bases from V and 5 bases from J, leaving 7 bases between. This CDR3 contains 12 residues. Germline V lookup: CDR1 MGHDK, CDR2 SYGVNS. CDR3 sequence: CASSEERNEQYF. The DNA for the CDR3 is TGTGCCAGCAGTGAAGAGAGGAACGAGCAGTACTTC.

This clone appeared once. The V gene is TRBV6-1, the J gene TRBJ2-1; 8 nucleotides match TRBD2. The germline CDR1 and CDR2 sequences are MNHNS and SASEGT. Losses at the gene ends were 6 bases for V and 8 bases for J; bases not matched to a gene: 6. The length of the CDR3 is 13 residues. As DNA, the CDR3 is TGTGCCAGCAGGGGTAGCGGGGCCCATGAGCAGTTCTTC. Translation: CASRGSGAHEQFF.

This rearrangement joins TRBV5-8 to TRBJ1-5; D is ambiguous. The V end was cut by 0 bases, the J end by 3 bases, with 10 bases between. The CDR3 length is 15 residues. CDR1 is SGHTS and CDR2 is YDEGEE in the germline V gene. In DNA form, the CDR3 reads TGTGCCAGCAGCTTGGAAGCGTTGATCAATCAGCCCCAGCATTTT. This gives the protein CASSLEALINQPQHF.

J is TRBJ2-1 and V is TRBV15, with 10 bases aligning to TRBD2. Trimming cost V 4 bases and J 4 bases; bases outside gene matches: 4. Germline CDR1 and CDR2: LNHNV and YYDKDF (reference sequence). The CDR3 runs to 15 residues. The CDR3: CATSNQRGGYNEQFF. The CDR3 DNA sequence: TGTGCCACCAGCAATCAGCGGGGGGGGTACAATGAGCAGTTCTTC.

CDR3 sequence: CASSKEPRTYGYTF. CDR3 bases: TGTGCCAGCAGCAAAGAGCCCCGTACCTATGGCTACACCTTC. The V call is TRBV21-1, the J call TRBJ1-2. TRBV21-1 is designated a pseudogene. The CDR3 totals 14 residues.

The V call is TRBV19, the J call TRBJ1-5; the D gene is possibly TRBD1 (6 bases). Germline CDR1 is LNHDA and CDR2 is SQIVND (reference sequence). The V and J ends lost 2 bases and 5 bases respectively, with 19 bases between them. This CDR3 region has 17 residues. The CDR3 DNA reads TGTGCCAGTAGTATATGGGACACACCCATGGGAGATCAGCCCCAGCATTTT. Translation gives CASSIWDTPMGDQPQHF.

The chain recombines TRBV14 with TRBJ1-3, with D uncertain. This CDR3 has 16 amino acids. Germline lookup yields CDR1 SGHDN and CDR2 FVKESK. V was cut by 4 bases and J by 0 bases, with 13 bases left in between. This chain's CDR3 is CASSPGRPLSGNTIYF. The CDR3 coding sequence is TGTGCCAGCAGCCCCGGGAGACCACTCTCTGGAAACACCATATATTTT. The full variable domain, with the rest looked up from reference TRBV14 and TRBJ1-3, is EAGVTQFPSHSVIEKGQTVTLRCDPISGHDNLYWYRRVMGKEIKFLLHFVKESKQDESGMPNNRFLAERTGGTYSTLKVQPAELEDSGVYFCASSPGRPLSGNTIYFGEGSWLTVV.